Included here is one T cell receptor (beta chain) sequence, with context. These data are taken from a study of blood T cell repertoires in COVID-19. Germline CDR1 and CDR2: KGHSH and LQKENI. This CDR3 is built from 16 residues. The trim removed 1 base at V and 6 bases at J, leaving 6 bases unmatched. Per the original data handling: Researchers report that nucleated cell counts were estimated from reference gene primer amplification. Libraries were prepared by immunoSEQ multiplex PCR; TCRdb keeps only in-frame clonotypes and omits some of them. D and trimming come from the DNA, and the V and J calls and clone size come from that table. The sample lists 310,000 or so clones, around 90% occurring once.

Input material: PBMCs or T cells enriched from blood (not recorded which). The chain joins TRBV18 to TRBJ2-1, with TRBD2 identical over 10 bases. This sequence originates from a woman aged 18 to 35 with acute COVID-19. CDR3 in amino acids: CASSPRQREGPNEQFF. DNA for the CDR3: TGTGCCAGCTCACCACGCCAGCGGGAGGGCCCCAATGAGCAGTTCTTC.